This T cell receptor (beta chain) was identified in a study of blood T cell repertoires in COVID-19. V dropped 4 bases and J dropped 7; count of bases not matched to a gene: 6. There are 15 residues in the CDR3. Germline CDR1 SGHVS, CDR2 FQNEAQ. Repertoires were generated with immunoSEQ multiplex PCR, while TCRdb's copy carries only in-frame clones and drops some. This sample has 250,000 to 300,000 clones, with approximately 83% found just once. The TCR originated in a woman aged 70 to 79 with acute or convalescent COVID-19. The chain has TRBV7-8 and TRBJ2-2, with TRBD1 identical over 10 bases. The source material was peripheral blood. The CDR3 nucleotides are TGTGCCAGCAGCTCGGGACAGGGGAACGGCGGGGAGCTGTTTTTT. Translation: CASSSGQGNGGELFF.